The sequence of this TCR beta chain was determined in a study of beta chain features in type 1 diabetes (dated by TCRdb to about 2018). With respect to the entire study: Mean age, gender distribution, total cell number and subset yield were not different between patients and healthy donors. The study compared TCRB repertoires of sorted circulating CD4+ T cell subsets between recently diagnosed type 1 diabetes patients and matched healthy donors. A total of some 100,000,000 sorted cells were examined across all samples, and a strong correlation was observed between cell number per subset and RNA yield. Whereas all 28 donors provided naive and central memory subsets, regulatory and stem cell-like memory subsets were isolated from just 8 patients and roughly 8 healthy donors. Results and caveats for the whole study, not just this receptor: At VDJ recombination sites, patients with type 1 diabetes made fewer insertions and deleted more nucleotides, a pattern implying thymic rearrangement abnormalities. PCR may preferentially amplify shorter templates, but because patient and control samples were amplified and corrected together, any resulting skew would affect both groups equally. A moderate but significant shortening of TCRB CDR3 length was observed in type 1 diabetes patients in all four CD4+ subsets. Naive, central memory and regulatory TCRB repertoires appeared to be more similar among patients than among healthy donors. Because cDNA was sequenced instead of genomic DNA, highly expressing activated cells could be over-represented, though the groups showed no difference in activation or CD3 levels. Because the HLA sub-analyses included only small numbers of individuals, any influence of HLA type on TCRB rearrangement was left unresolved.

From each donor, a single peripheral blood sample of 100 to 150 mL on average was drawn into heparinised tubes. Naive, central memory, regulatory and stem cell-like memory CD4+ T cells were sorted on a BD FACSAria II using a panel including CD45RO, CCR7, CD25, CD127, CD95 and CD27. All sorted populations exceeded 95% purity. PBMCs were isolated immediately by Lymphoprep density gradient centrifugation and stained directly without culture. Samples were stained and sorted in pairs, with one healthy donor and one patient per experiment, so that batch effects were minimized. The CDR3, from cysteine to phenylalanine, totals 15 residues. Only the CDR3 DNA stays, 45 bases, in frame from base 1. CDR1 and CDR2, per the germline V gene, are ENHRY and SYGVKD. At the junction V is shortened by 8 bases and J by 1 base, with 14 bases in between. The High Capacity cDNA Reverse Transcription Kit was used to reverse transcribe all of the isolated RNA, meaning that expressed TCRB transcripts were what got sequenced. Survey-depth immunoSEQ sequencing was performed on stem cell-like memory T cell samples, with an average of approximately 1 million total reads per sample. Sorted cells were lysed in RLT buffer and RNA was extracted with DNase-treated RNeasy Micro or Mini kits, depending on cell number. Each cell subset was processed on its own to prevent cross-contamination, while patient and healthy donor samples were processed together. Using the immunoSEQ multiplex PCR, TCRB sequences were amplified from cDNA into 87-bp fragments spanning the CDR3 region. Sequencing of the amplicons was done on the Illumina HiSeq platform. Under the source paper's analysis protocol: PCR bias was computationally corrected using synthetic template baselines, reads within Hamming distance 2 were collapsed, and singletons that could not be merged were discarded. Reads were aligned against IMGT so that V, D and J genes, CDR3 length and insertions or deletions at six rearrangement sites could be assigned. Within each subset, clonotype counts were normalized to the number of sorted cells before true diversity and Gini coefficients were calculated with the tcR R package. Repertoire sharing was quantified using the overlap coefficient calculated on TCRB nucleotide sequences. The table was pulled from immuneACCESS by TCRdb, which kept in-frame rearrangements only. Such tables lose some clones; where checked, under half of the loss comes from unresolved V genes, and the rest has no known cause. V, J and clone size derive from that table, while D and trimming were established from the DNA sequence. The sample has under 95,000 clones on record, 30% to 40% of them singletons. 0.35% to 0.45% of the sample goes to the ten largest clones.

A remark on this clone: Its binding antigen is unknown. Per-base qualities were not stored, and no clone one base away is much larger.

The sequencing sample was made of stem cell memory CD4+ T cells from blood. The meaning of the sample's cell subset or site label: stem cell-like memory CD4+ T cells. The rearranged chain carries TRBV10-3 and TRBJ2-2; the D segment could be TRBD2, given 6 matching bases. The sequence was collected from a young woman in good health. The CDR3 in this case is CAISRGTENTGELFF. The bases are TGTGCCATCTCCCGAGGGACTGAGAACACCGGGGAGCTGTTTTTT.